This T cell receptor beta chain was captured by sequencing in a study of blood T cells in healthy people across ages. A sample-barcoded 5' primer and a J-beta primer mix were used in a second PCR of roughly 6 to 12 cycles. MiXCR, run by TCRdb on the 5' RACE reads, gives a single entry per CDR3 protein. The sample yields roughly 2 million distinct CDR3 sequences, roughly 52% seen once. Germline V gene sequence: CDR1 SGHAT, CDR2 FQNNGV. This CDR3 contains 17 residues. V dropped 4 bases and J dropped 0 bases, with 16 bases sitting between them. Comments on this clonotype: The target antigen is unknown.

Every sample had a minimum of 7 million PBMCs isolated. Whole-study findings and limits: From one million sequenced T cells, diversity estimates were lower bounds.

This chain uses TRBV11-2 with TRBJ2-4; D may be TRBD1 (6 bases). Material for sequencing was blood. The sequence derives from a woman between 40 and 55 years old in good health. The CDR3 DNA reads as TGTGCCAGCAGCTGGACCGCCGACAGGCTAGCCAAAAACATTCAGTACTTC. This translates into CASSWTADRLAKNIQYF.